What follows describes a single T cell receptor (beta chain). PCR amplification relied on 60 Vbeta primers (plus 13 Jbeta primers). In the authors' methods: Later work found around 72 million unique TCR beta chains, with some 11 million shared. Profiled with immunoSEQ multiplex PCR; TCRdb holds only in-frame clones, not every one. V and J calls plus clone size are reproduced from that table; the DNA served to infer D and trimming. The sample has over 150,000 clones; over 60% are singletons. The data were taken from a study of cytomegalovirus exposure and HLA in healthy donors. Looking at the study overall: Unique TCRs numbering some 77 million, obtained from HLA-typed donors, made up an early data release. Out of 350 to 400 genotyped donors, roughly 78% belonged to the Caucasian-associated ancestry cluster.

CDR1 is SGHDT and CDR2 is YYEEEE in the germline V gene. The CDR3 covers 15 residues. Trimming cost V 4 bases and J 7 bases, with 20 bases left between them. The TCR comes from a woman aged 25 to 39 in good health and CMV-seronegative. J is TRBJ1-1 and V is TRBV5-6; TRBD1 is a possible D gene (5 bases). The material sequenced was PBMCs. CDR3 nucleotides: TGTGCCAGCAGCCCGAACCCCAGGGATAGAGATGAAGCTTTCTTT. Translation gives CASSPNPRDRDEAFF.